This T cell receptor beta chain came from a study of cytomegalovirus exposure and HLA in healthy donors. For the study at large: A previous analysis identified fewer than 130 million unique TCR beta sequences derived from roughly 190 million T cells. Study-wide points: Cytomegalovirus-associated TCR beta chains were listed, numbering roughly 150.

60 Vbeta and 13 Jbeta primers were used in PCR. Using immunoSEQ multiplex PCR, the repertoire was profiled, and TCRdb retains in-frame clones only, with some absent. The repertoire holds 150,000 to 250,000 clones, 75% to 85% seen once, with approximately 2.2% in the top ten. Concerning this clone: Its antigen is still unknown.

CDR3 length: 15 amino acids. Looked up from germline, CDR1 is SNHLY and CDR2 is FYNNEI. The ends lost 6 bases at V and 7 bases at J; junction bases unmatched: 9. The clonotype comes from a woman aged 45 to 65 in good health and CMV-seronegative. Material for sequencing was PBMCs. J is TRBJ2-1 and V is TRBV2; 10 bases fit TRBD2. The CDR3 spells CASREREGLGNEQFF. The CDR3 coding sequence is TGTGCCAGCAGAGAGCGGGAGGGCCTAGGGAATGAGCAGTTCTTC.